This paragraph covers one T cell receptor (beta chain) sequence. What it binds is not known. The data were taken from a study of cytomegalovirus exposure and HLA in healthy donors. PCR was performed using 60 Vbeta and 13 Jbeta primers. Only in-frame clones appear in the TCRdb table, and some are missing; sequencing was by immunoSEQ multiplex PCR. The sample consists of under 200,000 clones, roughly four fifths of them appearing once. Germline V gene sequence: CDR1 MDHEN, CDR2 SYDVKM. The CDR3 length is 15 residues. V lost 6 bases to trimming and J lost 5 bases; unmatched junction nucleotides: 9. Study observations and caveats: TRBV6-2, TRBV6-3 and some other V segments were unresolvable in 87-base-pair reads. Common viral pathogens were later found to be apparently linked to several of the most significant clusters.

The rearrangement joins TRBV28 to TRBJ1-2; 10 bases fit TRBD1. The clonotype was recovered from a woman aged 50 to 65 in good health and CMV-seronegative. Sequencing input: PBMCs. The CDR3 reads CASRAKTGGAYGYTF. In DNA, the CDR3 is TGTGCCAGCAGGGCAAAGACAGGGGGCGCGTATGGCTACACCTTC.